The present entry profiles one T cell receptor (beta chain) with its context. These data belong to a study of blood T cell repertoires in COVID-19. Study details: Samples of COVID-19 (acute and convalescent) were obtained from the United States, Italy and Spain. Sample material is recorded as cDNA or gDNA derived from T cells, B-cell-depleted T cells, or PBMCs.

In the original workflow: The assay estimated nucleated cells by amplifying reference gene primers. Measured with immunoSEQ multiplex PCR; TCRdb has only the in-frame clones, and not every one. V, J and clone size reflect that table, while D and trimming were determined from the DNA. Of about 260,000 clones listed, 70% to 90% are singletons. What was sequenced was peripheral blood. The TCR sequence derives from a human donor in a cohort sampled during active COVID-19.

CDR3: CASSLVDLNYGYTF. The CDR3 DNA sequence: TGTGCCAGCAGCTTAGTTGACTTAAACTATGGCTACACCTTC. This chain uses TRBV7-2 with TRBJ1-2, with D hard to call. CDR3 length: 14 residues. Germline V gives CDR1 SGHTA, CDR2 FQGNSA. The V end lost 1 base, the J end lost 2 bases, and 8 bases lay between the germline ends.